The rows below give T cell receptor beta chains drawn from one sample of a study of vaccination and CD4 T cells after COVID-19. Each CDR3 protein gets one entry after TCRdb re-called the PCR reads with MiXCR. Among just over 20,000 distinct CDR3 sequences listed, roughly three fifths were seen once. The sequences come from CD4+ T cells from blood, collected before SARS-CoV-2 vaccination. These receptors all come from a human donor who had recovered from COVID-19. The CDR3 runs from the conserved cysteine through the conserved F or W. Each record gives: clone size, J gene, V gene, D gene, CDR3 protein, CDR3 DNA. A D gene is named only where the DNA matches it firmly. Size values are once, few and many counts, or a class for expanded clones, and some rows have none.

.	TRBJ1-6	TRBV6-1	.	CASSSHIRGSIWSLHF	TGTGCCAGCAGCTCCCATATTCGGGGGTCTATCTGGTCCCTCCACTTT
.	TRBJ2-2	TRBV20-1	.	CSARDGGRGELFF	TGCAGTGCTAGAGATGGAGGGCGAGGGGAGCTGTTTTTT
.	TRBJ2-5	TRBV20-1	.	CSARSPQETQYF	TGCAGTGCTAGGAGCCCACAAGAGACCCAGTACTTC
.	TRBJ1-1	TRBV2	.	CASSGETLSSSEAFF	TGTGCCAGCAGTGGCGAAACCCTGTCCTCTTCTGAAGCTTTCTTT
few	TRBJ2-2	TRBV7-9	.	CASSTRGGTGELFF	TGTGCCAGCAGCACCAGAGGGGGCACCGGGGAGCTGTTTTTT
.	TRBJ2-3	TRBV11-2	TRBD2	CASSSTFSGDRTDTQYF	TGTGCCAGCAGCTCGACTTTTAGCGGGGACCGCACAGATACGCAGTATTTT
.	TRBJ2-5	TRBV2	.	CASSEGQETQYF	TGTGCCAGCAGTGAAGGCCAAGAGACCCAGTACTTC
.	TRBJ2-7	TRBV19	TRBD2	CASSGGLAPVPYEQYF	TGTGCCAGTAGTGGGGGACTAGCGCCCGTACCCTACGAGCAGTACTTC
.	TRBJ2-3	TRBV4-1	TRBD2	CASSQDPGEGLADTQYF	TGCGCCAGCAGCCAAGATCCGGGGGAGGGCCTCGCAGATACGCAGTATTTT
.	TRBJ1-6	TRBV10-3	.	CAIRALTGNSPLHF	TGTGCCATCAGGGCCCTTACGGGGAATTCACCCCTCCACTTT
.	TRBJ1-5	TRBV28	.	CASSRVDQPQHF	TGTGCCAGCAGTAGGGTAGATCAGCCCCAGCATTTT
few	TRBJ2-5	TRBV20-1	TRBD2	CSASRLAETQYF	TGCAGTGCTAGCCGACTAGCAGAGACCCAGTACTTC
.	TRBJ2-7	TRBV2	.	CASRITLGSVEQYF	TGTGCCAGCAGGATTACCCTCGGAAGCGTCGAGCAGTACTTC
.	TRBJ1-2	TRBV30	TRBD1	CAWSVQGFYGYTF	TGTGCCTGGAGTGTACAGGGGTTCTATGGCTACACCTTC
.	TRBJ1-5	TRBV6-5	.	CASSYSGQGRAQPQHF	TGTGCCAGCAGTTACAGTGGGCAGGGGAGGGCTCAGCCCCAGCATTTT
.	TRBJ2-3	TRBV2	.	CASTPTPTDTQYF	TGTGCCAGCACTCCGACCCCAACGGATACGCAGTATTTT
few	TRBJ2-1	TRBV20-1	.	CSARAFVGLASSSYNEQFF	TGCAGTGCTAGAGCGTTTGTTGGGCTAGCGTCGAGCTCCTACAATGAGCAGTTCTTC
.	TRBJ2-7	TRBV21-1	.	CASSPRTNYEQYF	TGTGCCAGCAGCCCTAGGACAAACTACGAGCAGTACTTC
.	TRBJ2-2	TRBV9	.	CASSRGQGATGELFF	TGTGCCAGCAGTAGGGGACAAGGGGCGACCGGGGAGCTGTTTTTT
.	TRBJ2-7	TRBV7-2	.	CASSKTVLHEQYF	TGTGCCAGCAGTAAAACCGTTTTGCACGAGCAGTACTTC
few	TRBJ2-6	TRBV15	.	CATSRDRSSGANVLTF	TGTGCCACCAGCAGAGATCGGAGCTCTGGGGCCAACGTCCTGACTTTC
.	TRBJ1-2	TRBV28	TRBD1	CASSFQDRGGYGYTF	TGTGCCAGCAGTTTTCAGGACAGGGGAGGGTATGGCTACACCTTC
once	TRBJ2-3	TRBV6-4	.	CASSDQRTDTQYF	TGTGCCAGCAGTGACCAGCGCACAGATACGCAGTATTTT
once	TRBJ1-2	TRBV28	.	CASSLSGGLLNYGYTF	TGTGCCAGCAGTTTATCTGGGGGGTTACTTAACTATGGCTACACCTTC